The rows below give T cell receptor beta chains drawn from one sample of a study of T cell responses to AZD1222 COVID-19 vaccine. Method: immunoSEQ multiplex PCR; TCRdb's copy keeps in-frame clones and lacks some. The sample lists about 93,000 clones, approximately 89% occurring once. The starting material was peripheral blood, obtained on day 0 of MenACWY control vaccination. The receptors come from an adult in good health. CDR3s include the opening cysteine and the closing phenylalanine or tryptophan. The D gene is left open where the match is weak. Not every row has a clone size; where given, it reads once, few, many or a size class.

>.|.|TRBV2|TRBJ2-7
TGTGCCAGCACCCCGATGAGGACTGCTACCTACGAGCAGTACTTC
CASTPMRTATYEQYF
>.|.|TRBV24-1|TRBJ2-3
TGTGCCACCAGTGATAAGGGGGGAGAAGGCACAGATACGCAGTATTTT
CATSDKGGEGTDTQYF
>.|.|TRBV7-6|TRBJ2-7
TGTGCCAGCAGCTTAGGAGCGGCACCGAGTTACGAGCAGTACTTC
CASSLGAAPSYEQYF
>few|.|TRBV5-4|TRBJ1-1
TGTGCCAGCAGCGCCGACCCGACAGTGAACACTGAAGCTTTCTTT
CASSADPTVNTEAFF
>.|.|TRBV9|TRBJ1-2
TGTGCCAGCAGCGGCAGAGCTGGGGTGTACTATGGCTACACCTTC
CASSGRAGVYYGYTF
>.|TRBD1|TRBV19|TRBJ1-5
TGTGCCAGTAGTCGACAGGGGGCGAGAAGCAATCAGCCCCAGCATTTT
CASSRQGARSNQPQHF
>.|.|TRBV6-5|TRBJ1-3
TGTGCCGCCCAGGACAGCGCCGGAAACACCATATATTTT
CAAQDSAGNTIYF
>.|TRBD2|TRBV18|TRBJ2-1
TGTGCCAGCTCACCCCCAGGGAGCGGGGGGACATACAATGAGCAGTTCTTC
CASSPPGSGGTYNEQFF
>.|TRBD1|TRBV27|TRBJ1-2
TGTGCCAGCAGTTTCCCAGGGGGCGATGGCTACACCTTC
CASSFPGGDGYTF
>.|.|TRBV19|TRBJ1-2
TGTGCCAGTAGTATAGAGCCCCGGGGGCTCTATGGCTACACCTTC
CASSIEPRGLYGYTF
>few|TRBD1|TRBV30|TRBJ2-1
TGTGCCTGGAGTATGGGACAGGGCAATGAGCAGTTCTTC
CAWSMGQGNEQFF
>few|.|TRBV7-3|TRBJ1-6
TGTGCCAGCAGCTTAGTAGGTGGACCCAGTAACTCACCCCTCCACTTT
CASSLVGGPSNSPLHF
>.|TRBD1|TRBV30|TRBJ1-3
TGTGCCTGGATCAGGACAGGCTCTGGAAACACCATATATTTT
CAWIRTGSGNTIYF
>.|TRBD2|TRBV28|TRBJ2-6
TGTGCCACGCGATGGGAGGGAGAGGGCTCTGGGGCCAACGTCCTGACTTTC
CATRWEGEGSGANVLTF
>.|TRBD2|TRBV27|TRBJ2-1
TGTGCCAGCAGTTCAAGGCTAGCGGACTACAATGAGCAGTTCTTC
CASSSRLADYNEQFF
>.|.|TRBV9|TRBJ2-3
TGTGCCAGCAGCGTAGACCTACCCACAGATACGCAGTATTTT
CASSVDLPTDTQYF
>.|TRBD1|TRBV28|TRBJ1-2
TGTGCCAGCAGTTTAGCGGCAGGGGGCGCTGGCTACACCTTC
CASSLAAGGAGYTF
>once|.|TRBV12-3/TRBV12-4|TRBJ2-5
TGTGCCAGCAGTTTTGGAGGGGTCGAGACCCAGTACTTC
CASSFGGVETQYF
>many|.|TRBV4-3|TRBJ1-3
TGCGCCAGCAGCCAAGATGGGAGCTCTGGAAACACCATATATTTT
CASSQDGSSGNTIYF
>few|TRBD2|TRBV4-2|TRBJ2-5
TGTGCCAGCAGCCAACAGAGCGGGGGGGCGGAGACCCAGTACTTC
CASSQQSGGAETQYF
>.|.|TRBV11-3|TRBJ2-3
TGTGCCAGCAGCTTCGACCTATGGGGGGGCACAGATACGCAGTATTTT
CASSFDLWGGTDTQYF
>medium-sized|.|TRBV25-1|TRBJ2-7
TGTGCCAGCAGTGATGGTGTGGGAACCTACGAGCAGTACTTC
CASSDGVGTYEQYF
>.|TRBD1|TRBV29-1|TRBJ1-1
TGCAGCGTTGAGTCCACCGGGACAGCTAACACTGAAGCTTTCTTT
CSVESTGTANTEAFF
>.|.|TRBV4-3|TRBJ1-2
TGCGCCAGCAGCCAAGAGTTACGACACGACTATGGCTACACCTTC
CASSQELRHDYGYTF
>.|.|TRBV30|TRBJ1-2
TGTGCCTGGAGTGTCGATGAAAACTATGGCTACACCTTC
CAWSVDENYGYTF
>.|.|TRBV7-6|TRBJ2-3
TGTGCCAGCATACCAGGGCTAGTTACAGATACGCAGTATTTT
CASIPGLVTDTQYF
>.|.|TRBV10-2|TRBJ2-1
TGCGCCAGCTCTCCCGGGGCCTGGCAAAATGAGCAGTTCTTC
CASSPGAWQNEQFF
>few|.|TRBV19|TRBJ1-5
TGTGCCAGTAGCAGGGGTGGCAATCAGCCCCAGCATTTT
CASSRGGNQPQHF
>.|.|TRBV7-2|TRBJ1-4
TGTGCCAGCAGCCCTCCCCCTTTTGGGCAAAAACTGTTTTTT
CASSPPPFGQKLFF
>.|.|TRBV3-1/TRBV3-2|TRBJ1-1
TGTGCCAGCAGAGGGGGGGCGGACACTGAAGCTTTCTTT
CASRGGADTEAFF
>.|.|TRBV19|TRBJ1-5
TGTGCCAGTAGTATAGGCAGGGGTCAGGGTAGCAATCAGCCCCAGCATTTT
CASSIGRGQGSNQPQHF
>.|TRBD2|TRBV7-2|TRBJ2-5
TGTGCCACCCGAGTAGCGGGGGGGGAGACCCAGTACTTC
CATRVAGGETQYF
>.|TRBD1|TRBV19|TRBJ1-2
TGTGCCAGTAGTATCCGGACAGGGGGTTATGGCTACACCTTC
CASSIRTGGYGYTF
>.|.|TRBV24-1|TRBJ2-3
TGTGCCACCAGTGATGGATCTCAGGGTAATAGGCAGTATTTT
CATSDGSQGNRQYF
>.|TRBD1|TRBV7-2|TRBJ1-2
TGTGCCAGCAGCAATGGACAGGGGGCAGCCGGGAGCTATGGCTACACCTTC
CASSNGQGAAGSYGYTF
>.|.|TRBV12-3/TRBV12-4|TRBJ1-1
TGTGCCAGCTCCCAGTTCGGCACTGAAGCTTTCTTT
CASSQFGTEAFF
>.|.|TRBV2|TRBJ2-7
TGTGCCAGCAGTGAGGGCAGAGACACCTACGAGCAGTACTTC
CASSEGRDTYEQYF
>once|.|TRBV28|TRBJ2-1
TGTGCCAGCAGTGATATCGGGGGACTTTACAATGAGCAGTTCTTC
CASSDIGGLYNEQFF
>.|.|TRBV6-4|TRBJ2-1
TGTGCCAGCAGTGACTCGATAGGGGGTTACAATGAGCAGTTCTTC
CASSDSIGGYNEQFF
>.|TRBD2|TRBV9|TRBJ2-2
TGTGCCAGCAGCGTATCAAGCGGGGGGGCCCGGGAGCTGTTTTTT
CASSVSSGGARELFF
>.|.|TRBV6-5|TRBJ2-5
TGTGCCAGCAGTTACTTTGTGGGGGCCCAGGCCCAGTACTTC
CASSYFVGAQAQYF
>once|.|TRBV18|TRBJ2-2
TGTGCCAGCTCACCACGCGGAACGAACACCGGGGAGCTGTTTTTT
CASSPRGTNTGELFF
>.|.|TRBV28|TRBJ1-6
TGTGCCAGCAGTTTGACCCTATATAATTCACCCCTCCACTTT
CASSLTLYNSPLHF
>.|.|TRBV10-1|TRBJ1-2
TGCGCCAGCAGTGATCGCAGTGCAGGCGGCTACACCTTC
CASSDRSAGGYTF
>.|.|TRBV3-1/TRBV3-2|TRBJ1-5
TGTGCCAGCAGCCAAGGGCCTGTTAATCAGCCCCAGCATTTT
CASSQGPVNQPQHF
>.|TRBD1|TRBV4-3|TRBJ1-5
TGCGCCAGCAGCCAAGTAGCAGGGGGTCATCAGCCCCAGCATTTT
CASSQVAGGHQPQHF
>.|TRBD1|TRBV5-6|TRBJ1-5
TGTGCCAGCAGCTTGGGGCAGGGGGGACTAGGGCCCCAGCATTTT
CASSLGQGGLGPQHF